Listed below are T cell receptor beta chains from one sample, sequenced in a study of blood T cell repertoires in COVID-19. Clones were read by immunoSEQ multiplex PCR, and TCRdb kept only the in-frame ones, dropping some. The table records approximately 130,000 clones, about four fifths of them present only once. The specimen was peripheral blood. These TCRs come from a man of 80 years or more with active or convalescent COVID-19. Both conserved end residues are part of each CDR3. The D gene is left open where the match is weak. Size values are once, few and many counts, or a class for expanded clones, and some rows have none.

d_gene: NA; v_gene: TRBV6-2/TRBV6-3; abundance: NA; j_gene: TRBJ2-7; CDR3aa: CASSDQRQRSYEQYF; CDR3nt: TGTGCCAGCAGTGATCAGCGTCAGAGATCCTACGAGCAGTACTTC
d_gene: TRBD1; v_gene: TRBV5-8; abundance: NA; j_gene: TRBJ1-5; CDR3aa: CASSLVRASGQVDQPQHF; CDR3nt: TGTGCCAGCAGCTTGGTACGCGCGTCCGGACAGGTAGATCAGCCCCAGCATTTT
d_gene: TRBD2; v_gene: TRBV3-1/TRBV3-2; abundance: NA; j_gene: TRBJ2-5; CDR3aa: CASSQVPSAGGRETQYF; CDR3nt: TGTGCCAGCAGCCAAGTTCCATCAGCGGGGGGCCGGGAGACCCAGTACTTC
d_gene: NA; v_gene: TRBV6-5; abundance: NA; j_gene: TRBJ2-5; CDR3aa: CASSYSRGSQETQYF; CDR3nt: TGTGCCAGCAGTTACTCGAGGGGGAGTCAAGAGACCCAGTACTTC
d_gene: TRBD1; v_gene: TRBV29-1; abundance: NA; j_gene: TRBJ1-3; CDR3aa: CSVVAGTGGIAGNTIYF; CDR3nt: TGCAGCGTTGTCGCCGGGACAGGGGGGATAGCTGGAAACACCATATATTTT
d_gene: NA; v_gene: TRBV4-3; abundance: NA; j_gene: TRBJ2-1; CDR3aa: CASSQDISYNEQFF; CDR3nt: TGCGCCAGCAGCCAAGATATTTCCTACAATGAGCAGTTCTTC
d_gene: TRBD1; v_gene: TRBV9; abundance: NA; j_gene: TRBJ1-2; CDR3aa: CASSVEGQGRIYGYTF; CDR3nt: TGTGCCAGCAGCGTAGAGGGACAGGGGCGGATCTATGGCTACACCTTC
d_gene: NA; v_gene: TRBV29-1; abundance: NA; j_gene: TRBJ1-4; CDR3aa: CSVVQSLGEKLFF; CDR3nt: TGCAGCGTTGTCCAATCATTGGGCGAAAAACTGTTTTTT
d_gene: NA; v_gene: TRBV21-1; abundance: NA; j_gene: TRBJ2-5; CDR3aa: CASSSLGPPAETQYF; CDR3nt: TGTGCCAGCTCTTCATTGGGGCCGCCGGCGGAGACCCAGTACTTC
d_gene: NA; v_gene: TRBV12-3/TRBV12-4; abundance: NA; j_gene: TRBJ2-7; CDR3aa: CASSLGSPYEQYF; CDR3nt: TGTGCCAGCAGTTTAGGCAGTCCTTACGAGCAGTACTTC
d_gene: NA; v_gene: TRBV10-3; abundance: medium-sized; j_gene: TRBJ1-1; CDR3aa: CAISESQGRTEAFF; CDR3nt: TGTGCCATCAGTGAGTCCCAGGGGAGAACTGAAGCTTTCTTT
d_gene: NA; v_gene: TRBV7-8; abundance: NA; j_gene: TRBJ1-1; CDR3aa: CASTHGQNTEAFF; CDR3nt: TGTGCCAGCACCCACGGACAGAACACTGAAGCTTTCTTT
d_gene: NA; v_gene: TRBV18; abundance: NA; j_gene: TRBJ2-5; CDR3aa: CASSPRGPDGEAQYF; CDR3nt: TGTGCCAGCTCACCACGGGGACCGGATGGGGAGGCCCAGTACTTC
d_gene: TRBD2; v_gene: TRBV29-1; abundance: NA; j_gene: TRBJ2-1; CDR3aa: CSVVLGLAGVDNEQFF; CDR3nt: TGCAGCGTTGTTCTTGGACTAGCGGGGGTGGACAATGAGCAGTTCTTC
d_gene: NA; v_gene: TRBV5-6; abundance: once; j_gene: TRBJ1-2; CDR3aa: CASSLAGSQPNYGYTF; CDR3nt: TGTGCCAGCAGCTTGGCCGGGAGTCAGCCTAACTATGGCTACACCTTC
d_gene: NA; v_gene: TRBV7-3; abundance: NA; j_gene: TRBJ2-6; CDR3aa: CASSPTASSGANVLTF; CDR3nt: TGTGCCAGCAGCCCGACAGCAAGCTCTGGGGCCAACGTCCTGACTTTC